Below, one T cell receptor beta chain is given with its context. Its antigen is currently unknown. PCR primers comprised 60 Vbeta and 13 Jbeta primers. Libraries were prepared by immunoSEQ multiplex PCR; TCRdb keeps only in-frame clonotypes and omits some of them. The table lists over 95,000 clones, 82% of them singletons, with approximately 2.7% in the top ten. This sample is part of a study of cytomegalovirus exposure and HLA in healthy donors. Across the study: An early release of data contained about 85 million unique TCRs, which came from HLA-typed donors.

Whole-study findings and limits: Later on, an analysis tied 15,000 to 20,000 TCR beta sequences to HLA alleles at 0.05 false discovery rate.

Trimming took 6 bases from V and 2 from J, leaving 3 bases between them. Germline loops: CDR1 SQVTM, CDR2 ANQGSEA. The CDR3 is 10 residues long. The sequencing sample was made of PBMCs. The chain uses TRBV29-1 and TRBJ2-3; D gene uncertain. This receptor was taken from a woman under 30 in good health and CMV-seronegative. In DNA form, the CDR3 reads TGCAGCGTCTACACAGATACGCAGTATTTT. Translation: CSVYTDTQYF.